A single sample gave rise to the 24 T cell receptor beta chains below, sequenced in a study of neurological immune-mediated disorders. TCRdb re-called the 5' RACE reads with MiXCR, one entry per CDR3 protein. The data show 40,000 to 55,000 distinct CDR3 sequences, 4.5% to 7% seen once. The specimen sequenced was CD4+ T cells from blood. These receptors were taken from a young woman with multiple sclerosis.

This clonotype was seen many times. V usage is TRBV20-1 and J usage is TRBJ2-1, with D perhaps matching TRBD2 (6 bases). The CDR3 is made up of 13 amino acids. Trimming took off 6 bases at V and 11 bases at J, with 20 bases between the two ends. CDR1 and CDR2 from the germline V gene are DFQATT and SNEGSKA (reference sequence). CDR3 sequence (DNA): TGCAGTGCCACATCCGGGACTCCGAGTCAGCAGTTCTTC. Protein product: CSATSGTPSQQFF.

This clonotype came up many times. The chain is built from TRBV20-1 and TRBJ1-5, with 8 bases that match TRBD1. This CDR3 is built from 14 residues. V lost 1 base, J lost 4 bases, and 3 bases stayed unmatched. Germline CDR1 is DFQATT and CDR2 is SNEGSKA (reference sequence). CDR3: CSARVQGENQPQHF. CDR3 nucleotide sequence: TGCAGTGCTAGAGTACAGGGGGAAAATCAGCCCCAGCATTTT.

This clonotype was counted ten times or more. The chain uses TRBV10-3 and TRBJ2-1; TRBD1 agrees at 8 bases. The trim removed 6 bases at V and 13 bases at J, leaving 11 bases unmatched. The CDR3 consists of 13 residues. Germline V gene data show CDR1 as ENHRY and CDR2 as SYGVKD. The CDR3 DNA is TGTGCCATCAGCGAAGTTTCCGGGACAGGTCAGTTCTTC. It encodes CAISEVSGTGQFF.

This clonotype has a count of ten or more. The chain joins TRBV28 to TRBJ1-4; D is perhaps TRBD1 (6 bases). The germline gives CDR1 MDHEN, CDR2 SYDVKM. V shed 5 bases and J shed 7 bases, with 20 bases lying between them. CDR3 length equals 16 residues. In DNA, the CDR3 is TGTGCCAGCAGTCGGGGGCTTATAGCGAATTTTGAAAAACTGTTTTTT. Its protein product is CASSRGLIANFEKLFF.

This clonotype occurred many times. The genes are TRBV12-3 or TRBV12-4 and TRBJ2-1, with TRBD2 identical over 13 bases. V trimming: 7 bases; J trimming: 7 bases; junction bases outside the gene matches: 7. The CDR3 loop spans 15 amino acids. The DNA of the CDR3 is TGTGCCAGCACCGATCGGACTAGCGGGGGTAATGAGCAGTTCTTC. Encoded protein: CASTDRTSGGNEQFF.

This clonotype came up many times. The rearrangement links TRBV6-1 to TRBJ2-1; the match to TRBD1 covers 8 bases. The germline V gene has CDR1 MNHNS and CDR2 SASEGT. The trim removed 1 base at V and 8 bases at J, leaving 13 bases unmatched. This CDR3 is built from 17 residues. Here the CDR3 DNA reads TGTGCCAGCAGTGAAGGGTCTCGGCAGGGGGCTGTCGATGAGCAGTTCTTC. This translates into CASSEGSRQGAVDEQFF.

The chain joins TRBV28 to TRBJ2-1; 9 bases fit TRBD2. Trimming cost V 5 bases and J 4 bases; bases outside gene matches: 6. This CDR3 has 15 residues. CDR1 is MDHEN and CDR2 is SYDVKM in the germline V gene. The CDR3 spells CASSGSSGIYNEQFF. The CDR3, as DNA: TGTGCCAGCAGTGGTTCTAGCGGGATTTACAATGAGCAGTTCTTC.

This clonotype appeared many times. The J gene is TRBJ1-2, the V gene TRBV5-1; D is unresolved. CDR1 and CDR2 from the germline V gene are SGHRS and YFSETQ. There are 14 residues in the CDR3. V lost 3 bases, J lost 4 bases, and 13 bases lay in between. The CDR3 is CASSSLEGGYGYTF. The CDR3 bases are TGCGCCAGCAGCTCTTTGGAGGGAGGCTATGGCTACACCTTC.

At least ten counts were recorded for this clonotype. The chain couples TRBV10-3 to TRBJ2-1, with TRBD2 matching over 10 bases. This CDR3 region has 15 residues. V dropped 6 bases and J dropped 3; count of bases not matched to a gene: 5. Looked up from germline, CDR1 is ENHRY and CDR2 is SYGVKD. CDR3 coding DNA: TGTGCCATCAGCGTTACTAGCGGGGACTACAATGAGCAGTTCTTC. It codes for CAISVTSGDYNEQFF.

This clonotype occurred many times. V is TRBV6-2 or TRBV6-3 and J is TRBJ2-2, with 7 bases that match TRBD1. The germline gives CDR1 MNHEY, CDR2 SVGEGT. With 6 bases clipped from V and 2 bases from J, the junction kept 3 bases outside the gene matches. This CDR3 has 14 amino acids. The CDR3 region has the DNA TGTGCCAGCAGACAGGGGACCAACACCGGGGAGCTGTTTTTT. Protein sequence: CASRQGTNTGELFF.

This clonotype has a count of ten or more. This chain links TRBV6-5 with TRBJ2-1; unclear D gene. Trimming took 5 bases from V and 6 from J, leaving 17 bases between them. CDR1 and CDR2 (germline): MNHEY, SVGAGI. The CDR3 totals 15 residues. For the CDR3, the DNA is TGTGCCAGCAGTCGTTCTTGGAGCCCCAGCAATGAGCAGTTCTTC. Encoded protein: CASSRSWSPSNEQFF.

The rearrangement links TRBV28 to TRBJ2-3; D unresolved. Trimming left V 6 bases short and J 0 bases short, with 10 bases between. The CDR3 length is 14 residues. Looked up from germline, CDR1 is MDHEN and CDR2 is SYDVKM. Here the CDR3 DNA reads TGTGCCAGCAGCCGCCCGGCTAGCACAGATACGCAGTATTTT. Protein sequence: CASSRPASTDTQYF.

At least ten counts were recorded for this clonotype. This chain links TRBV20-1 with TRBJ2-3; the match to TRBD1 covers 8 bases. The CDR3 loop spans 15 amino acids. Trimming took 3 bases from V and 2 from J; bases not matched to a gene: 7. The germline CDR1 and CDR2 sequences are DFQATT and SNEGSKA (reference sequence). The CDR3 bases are TGCAGTGCTAGCCGGACAGGGTCCAACACAGATACGCAGTATTTT. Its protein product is CSASRTGSNTDTQYF.

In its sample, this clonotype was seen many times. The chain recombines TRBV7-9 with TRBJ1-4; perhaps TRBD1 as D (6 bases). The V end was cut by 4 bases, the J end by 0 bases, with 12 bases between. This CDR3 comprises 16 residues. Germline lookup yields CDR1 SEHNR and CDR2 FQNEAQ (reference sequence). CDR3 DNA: TGTGCCAGCAGCTCCGGACAGACAACAACTAATGAAAAACTGTTTTTT. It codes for CASSSGQTTTNEKLFF.

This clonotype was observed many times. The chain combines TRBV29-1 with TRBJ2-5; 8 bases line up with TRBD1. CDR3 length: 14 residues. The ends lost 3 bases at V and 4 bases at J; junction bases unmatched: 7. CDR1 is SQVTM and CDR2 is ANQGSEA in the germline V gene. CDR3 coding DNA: TGCAGCGTTGACAGGGGGCGTGTGACAGAGACCCAGTACTTC. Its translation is CSVDRGRVTETQYF.

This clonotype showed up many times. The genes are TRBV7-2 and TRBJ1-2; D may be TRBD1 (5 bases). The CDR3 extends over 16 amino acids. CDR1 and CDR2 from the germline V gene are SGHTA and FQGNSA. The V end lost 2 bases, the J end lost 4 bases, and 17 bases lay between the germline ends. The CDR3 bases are TGTGCCAGCAGCTTATCCCAACCGCCAGGGCCCTATGGCTACACCTTC. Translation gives CASSLSQPPGPYGYTF.

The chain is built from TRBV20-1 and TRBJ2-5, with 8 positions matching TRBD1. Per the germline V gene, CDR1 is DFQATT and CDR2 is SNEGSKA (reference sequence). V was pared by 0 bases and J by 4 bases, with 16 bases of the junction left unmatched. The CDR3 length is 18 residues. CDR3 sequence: CSARDEAEKDRVAETQYF. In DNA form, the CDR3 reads TGCAGTGCTAGAGATGAGGCGGAGAAGGACAGGGTCGCAGAGACCCAGTACTTC.

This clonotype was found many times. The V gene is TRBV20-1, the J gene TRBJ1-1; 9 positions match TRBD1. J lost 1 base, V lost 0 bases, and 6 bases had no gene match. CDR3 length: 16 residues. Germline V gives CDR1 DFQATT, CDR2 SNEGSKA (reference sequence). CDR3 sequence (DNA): TGCAGTGCTAGAGATCCCGGGACAGGGCGGAACACTGAAGCTTTCTTT. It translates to CSARDPGTGRNTEAFF.

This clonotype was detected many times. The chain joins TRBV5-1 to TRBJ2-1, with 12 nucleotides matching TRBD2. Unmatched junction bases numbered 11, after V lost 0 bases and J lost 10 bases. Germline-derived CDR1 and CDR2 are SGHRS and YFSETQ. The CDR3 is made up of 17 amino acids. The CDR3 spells CASSLASSSGGAGEQFF. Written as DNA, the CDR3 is TGCGCCAGCAGCTTGGCCTCGTCTAGCGGGGGGGCGGGCGAGCAGTTCTTC.

In nucleotides, the CDR3 is TGCGCCAGCATGCCTTTTACAGGGGCTTCCTACGAGCAGTACTTC. This encodes CASMPFTGASYEQYF. The chain has TRBV5-1 and TRBJ2-7; TRBD1 matches at 7 bases. Germline-derived CDR1 and CDR2 are SGHRS and YFSETQ. The trim removed 6 bases at V and 1 base at J, leaving 10 bases unmatched. CDR3 length: 15 residues.

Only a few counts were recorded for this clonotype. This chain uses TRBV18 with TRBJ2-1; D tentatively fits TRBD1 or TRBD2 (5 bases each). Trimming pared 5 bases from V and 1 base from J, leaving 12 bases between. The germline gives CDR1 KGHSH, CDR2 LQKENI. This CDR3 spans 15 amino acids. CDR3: CASSEGRNSYNEQFF. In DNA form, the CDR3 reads TGTGCCAGCTCAGAGGGACGGAATTCCTACAATGAGCAGTTCTTC. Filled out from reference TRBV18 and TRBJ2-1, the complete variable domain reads NAGVMQNPRHLVRRRGQEARLRCSPMKGHSHVYWYRQLPEEGLKFMVYLQKENIIDESGMPKERFSAEFPKEGPSILRIQQVVRGDSAAYFCASSEGRNSYNEQFFGPGTRLTVL.

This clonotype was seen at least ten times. CDR3 bases: TGTGCCACCGCTAGCGGGGGGCAAGAGACCCAGTACTTC. Translating gives CATASGGQETQYF. V gene TRBV6-5 combines with J gene TRBJ2-5; 11 bases fit TRBD2. This CDR3 region has 13 residues. CDR1 MNHEY and CDR2 SVGAGI come from the germline V gene. With V trimmed by 10 bases and J by 2 bases, 3 bases remained unmatched.

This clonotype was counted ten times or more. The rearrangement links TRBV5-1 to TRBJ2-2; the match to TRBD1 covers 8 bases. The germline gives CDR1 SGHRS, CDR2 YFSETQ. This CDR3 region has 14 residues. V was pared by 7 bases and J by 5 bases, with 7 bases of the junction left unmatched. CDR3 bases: TGCGCCAGCGGGGGACAGGCGGGAACCGGGGAGCTGTTTTTT. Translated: CASGGQAGTGELFF.

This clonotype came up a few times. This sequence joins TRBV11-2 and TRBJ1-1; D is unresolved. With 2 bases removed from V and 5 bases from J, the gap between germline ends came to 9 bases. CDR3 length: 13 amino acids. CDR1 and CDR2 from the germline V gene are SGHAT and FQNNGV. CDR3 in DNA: TGTGCCAGCAGCTTAAATTCAGAAACTGAAGCTTTCTTT. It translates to CASSLNSETEAFF.